Shown below are 11 T cell receptor beta chains from a single sample sequenced in a study of cytomegalovirus exposure and HLA in healthy donors. It was with 60 Vbeta and 13 Jbeta primers that the PCR ran. Clones were read by immunoSEQ multiplex PCR, and TCRdb kept only the in-frame ones, dropping some. The repertoire has some 190,000 clones, about 86% of them found once; the top ten carry approximately 0.31%. Sequencing used PBMCs. The origin of the receptors is a woman in her 30s in good health and CMV-seronegative.

The chain recombines TRBV4-1 with TRBJ2-3, with D perhaps TRBD2 (6 bases). Germline CDR1 is MGHRA and CDR2 is YSYEKL. The CDR3 sequence is 15 residues long. V lost 4 bases and J 5 bases, leaving 16 bases between the germline ends. The CDR3 DNA follows: TGCGCCAGCAGCCCGACTAGGGGAAGTATAGATACGCAGTATTTT. Translation gives CASSPTRGSIDTQYF.

The chain is built from TRBV10-1 and TRBJ2-1; D is perhaps TRBD2 (5 bases). The CDR3 has 12 residues. Germline values: CDR1 WNHNN, CDR2 SYGVQD (reference sequence). The ends were cut back, 3 bases at V and 8 bases at J, with 8 bases in the middle. Here the CDR3 reads CASSEPGYEQFF. In nucleotides, the CDR3 is TGCGCCAGCAGTGAACCGGGGTATGAGCAGTTCTTC.

V and J are TRBV28 and TRBJ2-7, with a possible D match to TRBD1 (5 bases). Trimming removed 5 bases at V and 5 bases at J, with 10 bases between. This CDR3 spans 12 amino acids. Looked up from germline, CDR1 is MDHEN and CDR2 is SYDVKM. CDR3 bases: TGTGCCAGCAGTCCAACGACAGACGAGCAGTACTTC. This sequence encodes CASSPTTDEQYF.

The rearrangement uses TRBV27 and TRBJ2-1; 8 bases agree with TRBD1. Per germline, CDR1 MNHEY and CDR2 SMNVEV (reference sequence). This CDR3 is 15 amino acids long. With 6 bases clipped from V and 0 bases from J, the junction kept 4 bases outside the gene matches. CDR3 sequence reads: CASSSQGASYNEQFF. The CDR3 DNA reads TGTGCCAGCAGCTCCCAGGGGGCCTCCTACAATGAGCAGTTCTTC.

The V and J genes are TRBV29-1 and TRBJ2-1; 7 nucleotides agree with TRBD2. The V gene end was trimmed by 1 base and the J gene end by 5 bases; junction bases not matched to a gene: 2. Germline assignment: CDR1 SQVTM and CDR2 ANQGSEA. The CDR3 is 13 amino acids. Here the CDR3 reads CSVEGSGHNEQFF. Written as DNA, the CDR3 is TGCAGCGTTGAAGGTAGCGGGCACAATGAGCAGTTCTTC.

This chain links TRBV13 with TRBJ2-3; 10 nucleotides line up with TRBD2. The V and J ends lost 2 bases and 1 base, in that order; junction bases with no gene match: 3. Germline-derived CDR1 and CDR2 are PRHDT and FYEKMQ (reference sequence). This CDR3 has 16 amino acids. CDR3 residues: CASSLRTSGRTDTQYF. The CDR3 DNA reads as TGTGCCAGCAGCTTACGGACTAGCGGCCGCACAGATACGCAGTATTTT.

A single count supports this clone. The chain recombines TRBV29-1 with TRBJ2-3; D call uncertain. Deletions cut 6 bases from V and 1 base from J, with 8 bases between. Germline V gene data show CDR1 as SQVTM and CDR2 as ANQGSEA. This CDR3 comprises 12 residues. In DNA form, the CDR3 reads TGCAGCGTAGACTTCGGCACAGATACGCAGTATTTT. Amino acids: CSVDFGTDTQYF.

The chain has TRBV6-6 and TRBJ1-2; the D is unclear. The CDR3 consists of 14 residues. V lost 3 bases, J lost 8 bases, and 16 bases lay in between. Germline V lookup: CDR1 MNHNY, CDR2 SVGAGI (reference sequence). DNA for the CDR3: TGTGCCAGCAGTTATTCCCAGAACACCCCCGGCTACACCTTC. This gives the protein CASSYSQNTPGYTF.

The J gene is TRBJ2-3, the V gene TRBV30, with 11 bases that match TRBD2. From germline, CDR1 is GTSNPN and CDR2 SVGIG (reference sequence). V shed 4 bases and J 0 bases; nucleotides not matched to a gene: 3. The CDR3 runs 15 residues. The CDR3 DNA reads TGTGCCTGGACCCGACTAGCGGGGAGCACAGATACGCAGTATTTT. Amino acid sequence: CAWTRLAGSTDTQYF.

This chain joins TRBV20-1 and TRBJ2-7; D is perhaps TRBD1 (5 bases). Germline V lookup: CDR1 DFQATT, CDR2 SNEGSKA (reference sequence). The CDR3 length is 11 residues. V shed 3 bases and J shed 2 bases, with 5 bases lying between them. The DNA for the CDR3 is TGCAGTGCTAGGGACACCTACGAGCAGTACTTC. This codes for CSARDTYEQYF.

The chain has TRBV29-1 and TRBJ2-7; D unclear. Germline-derived CDR1 and CDR2 are SQVTM and ANQGSEA. Trimming shortened V by 7 bases and J by 0 bases, and 7 bases separated the two germline ends. The CDR3 spans 11 residues. Written as DNA, the CDR3 is TGCAGCGCTTACAACTCCTACGAGCAGTACTTC. It encodes CSAYNSYEQYF.